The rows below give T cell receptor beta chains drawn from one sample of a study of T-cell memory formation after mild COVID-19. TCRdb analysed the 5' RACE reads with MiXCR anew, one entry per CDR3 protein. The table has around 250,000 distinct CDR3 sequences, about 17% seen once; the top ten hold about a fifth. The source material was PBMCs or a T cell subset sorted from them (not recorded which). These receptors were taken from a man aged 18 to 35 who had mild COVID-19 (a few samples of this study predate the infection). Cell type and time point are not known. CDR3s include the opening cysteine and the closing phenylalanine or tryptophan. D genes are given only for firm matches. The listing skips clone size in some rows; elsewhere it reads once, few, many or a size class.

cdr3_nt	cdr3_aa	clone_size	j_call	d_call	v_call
TGTGCCAGCAGTTCTTCCTCCAGTTGGGATGAGCAGTTCTTC	CASSSSSSWDEQFF	many	TRBJ2-1	NA	TRBV12-3/TRBV12-4
TGTGCCAGCACCTCAAGACAGTATACTAGCGGGGGCTACAATGAGCAGTTCTTC	CASTSRQYTSGGYNEQFF	NA	TRBJ2-1	TRBD2	TRBV12-3/TRBV12-4
TGTGCCAGCAGCTTACAGGGGGCTGACACTGAAGCTTTCTTT	CASSLQGADTEAFF	NA	TRBJ1-1	TRBD1	TRBV7-3
TGTGCCAGCAGTTACGTGGGGTTCGATCAGCCCCAGCATTTT	CASSYVGFDQPQHF	NA	TRBJ1-5	NA	TRBV6-2/TRBV6-3
TGTGCCAGCAGTAGAGGGTTCCGCCAAGAGACCCAGTACTTC	CASSRGFRQETQYF	many	TRBJ2-5	NA	TRBV12-3/TRBV12-4
TGTGCCAGCAGTTTCCTGGCTAACAATGAGCAGTTCTTC	CASSFLANNEQFF	few	TRBJ2-1	NA	TRBV28
TGCAGTGCTAGGGCATCCCTGGGAGCTTTCTTT	CSARASLGAFF	NA	TRBJ1-1	NA	TRBV20-1
TGTGCCAGCAGCGATCGTACAGAGAACACTGAAGCTTTCTTT	CASSDRTENTEAFF	NA	TRBJ1-1	NA	TRBV7-9
TGTGCCAGCAGTGAAGGGCTTCCCGGTGGGGGGACAGGGCAAGACGAGCAGTACTTC	CASSEGLPGGGTGQDEQYF	NA	TRBJ2-7	TRBD1	TRBV6-1
TGTGCCAGCAGTGGGACCGGGACAGGCAATTCACCCCTCCACTTT	CASSGTGTGNSPLHF	NA	TRBJ1-6	TRBD1	TRBV25-1
TGTGCCAGCAGTTTTTACGGGGAAAGAAATGAGCAGTTCTTC	CASSFYGERNEQFF	NA	TRBJ2-1	NA	TRBV12-3/TRBV12-4
TGTGCCAGCAGAGGACAGGGCTATGGCTACACCTTC	CASRGQGYGYTF	NA	TRBJ1-2	TRBD1	TRBV25-1
TGTGCCGCCGGTGGACAGGGATCGAACACCGGGGAGCTGTTTTTT	CAAGGQGSNTGELFF	few	TRBJ2-2	TRBD1	TRBV10-3
TGTGCCAGCAGCTTCACAGGAGAACAGCCCCAGCATTTT	CASSFTGEQPQHF	few	TRBJ1-5	NA	TRBV7-2
TGTGCCAGCAGTTTCCAGGACAGCCAGCCCCAGCATTTT	CASSFQDSQPQHF	NA	TRBJ1-5	NA	TRBV7-2
TGCGCCAGCAGCCAAGCGCCGGGGGGGGCCAGAGATACGCAGTATTTT	CASSQAPGGARDTQYF	many	TRBJ2-3	TRBD2	TRBV4-1
TGTGCCACCAGTGATTGGGGGATTGCGAGAACTAATGAAAAACTGTTTTTT	CATSDWGIARTNEKLFF	few	TRBJ1-4	NA	TRBV24-1
TGTGCCAGCAAGGGAGTGGTCAGCGAGCAGTACTTC	CASKGVVSEQYF	few	TRBJ2-7	NA	TRBV2
TGCGCCAGCAGCTTGGCCGGGGAAGACTATGGCTACACCTTC	CASSLAGEDYGYTF	NA	TRBJ1-2	NA	TRBV5-1
TGTGCCAGCAGCCCCCGGGCAGGGGGCTTGGATGAGCAGTTCTTC	CASSPRAGGLDEQFF	NA	TRBJ2-1	TRBD1	TRBV7-3
TGCAGTGCTTCCTCCTCGACTTTTCTTCGGGGTTACGAGCAGTACTTC	CSASSSTFLRGYEQYF	few	TRBJ2-7	NA	TRBV20-1
TGTGCCAGCAACCCGGGACAGGGGTCCTATGGCTACACCTTC	CASNPGQGSYGYTF	NA	TRBJ1-2	TRBD1	TRBV5-5
TGTGCCAGCAGTTTAGGGGGAATGAACACCGGGGAGCTGTTTTTT	CASSLGGMNTGELFF	NA	TRBJ2-2	NA	TRBV27
TGCGCCAGCAGCCAAGAAAGCCGGGGACAAGAGACCCAGTACTTC	CASSQESRGQETQYF	NA	TRBJ2-5	NA	TRBV4-1
TGTGCCAGTAGAGTCGGCCGAGGGGAAAAACTGTTTTTT	CASRVGRGEKLFF	few	TRBJ1-4	NA	TRBV19
TGTGCCAGCTCGGACCCCGTGGATGAGCAGTTCTTC	CASSDPVDEQFF	many	TRBJ2-1	NA	TRBV7-9
TGTGCCAGCAGCCTTCGGGACCTACTAGCGGGGGGCCCCAGTGAGCAGTTCTTC	CASSLRDLLAGGPSEQFF	NA	TRBJ2-1	TRBD2	TRBV3-1
TGCAGTGCTAGAAGCTCGGAAAGGCAGCCCCAGCATTTT	CSARSSERQPQHF	few	TRBJ1-5	NA	TRBV20-1
TGTGCCATCCGGGACTCCAGAATCCAAGAGACCCAGTACTTC	CAIRDSRIQETQYF	NA	TRBJ2-5	NA	TRBV10-3
TGTGCCAGCAGATCGGGGCTAGGCTACACCTTC	CASRSGLGYTF	NA	TRBJ1-2	NA	TRBV12-3/TRBV12-4
TGTGCCAGTAGGCGGGGACAGGGGTACGAGCAGTACTTC	CASRRGQGYEQYF	NA	TRBJ2-7	TRBD1	TRBV19
TGTGCCAGCAGCGTAGAGGGAGGGGTAAGGGAGCAGTTCTTC	CASSVEGGVREQFF	NA	TRBJ2-1	TRBD2	TRBV9
TGCGCCAGCAGCCTTAATCCCGTGTCAACTAGCACAGATACGCAGTATTTT	CASSLNPVSTSTDTQYF	NA	TRBJ2-3	NA	TRBV4-3
TGTGCCAGCAGTCTCGGGACAGGTTATACGCATGAGCAGTTCTTC	CASSLGTGYTHEQFF	few	TRBJ2-1	TRBD1	TRBV6-5
TGTGCCAGCAGCTTAGGTCAGGACGAGCAGTACTTC	CASSLGQDEQYF	NA	TRBJ2-7	NA	TRBV11-2
TGTGCCAGCAGTCGGGCCGGGGAGCTGTTTTTT	CASSRAGELFF	many	TRBJ2-2	NA	TRBV12-3/TRBV12-4
TGTGCCAGCAGCGTAGGTCCGGACAGCAATCAGCCCCAGCATTTT	CASSVGPDSNQPQHF	few	TRBJ1-5	NA	TRBV9
TGCGCCAGCAGCTTGGGACTGGACAAAACCTATGGCTACACCTTC	CASSLGLDKTYGYTF	NA	TRBJ1-2	NA	TRBV5-1